This TCR beta chain was found in a study of T cells in Graves' hyperthyroidism and ophthalmopathy. Among the patients, aged 18 to 65, hyperthyroidism was newly diagnosed and had lasted under 2 months. TCR beta CDR3 regions were amplified from RNA transcripts. First-round RT-PCR of the TCR CDR3 relied on the HTBI primer set. TCRdb processed the multiplex PCR reads anew with MiXCR; each CDR3 protein has one entry. Of approximately 700,000 distinct CDR3 sequences in the sample, 16% are singletons; the top ten hold roughly 8%. This clonotype turned up a few times. Germline values: CDR1 WSHSY, CDR2 SAAADI. Deletions cut 4 bases from V and 2 bases from J, with 9 bases between. This CDR3 region has 13 residues.

The receptor comes from a man between 18 and 35 years old with Graves' hyperthyroidism. V is TRBV10-2 and J is TRBJ2-7; D gene unclear. Sequencing input: blood. CDR3 residues: CASSGAVAYEQYF. The CDR3 DNA reads TGCGCCAGCAGTGGGGCGGTTGCCTACGAGCAGTACTTC.